Listed below are T cell receptor beta chains from one sample, sequenced in a study of patients and donors after allogeneic stem cell transplantation. MiXCR, applied by TCRdb to the RT-PCR reads, yields one record per CDR3 protein. Counted here are some 880,000 distinct CDR3 sequences, more than 15% occurring once; the ten biggest clones make up under 6.5%. Input material: blood, either unsorted or a sorted T cell fraction (not recorded which). All receptors derive from a human donor who was either an allogeneic HSCT recipient or a stem cell or donor lymphocyte infusion donor (not recorded which). It is not recorded whose cells these are; they may come from a transplant donor. Both conserved end residues are part of each CDR3. A D gene is named only where the DNA matches it firmly. Some rows mark clone size as missing; the rest say once, few, many or name a class of expanded clone.

clone_size	d_call	v_call	j_call	cdr3_aa	cdr3_nt
.	.	TRBV12-1	TRBJ2-1	CASSFPRQGLKGGNEQFF	TGTGCCAGCAGCTTTCCAAGACAGGGGTTAAAAGGCGGCAATGAGCAGTTCTTC
many	.	TRBV5-1	TRBJ2-7	CASSLGAANSYEQYF	TGCGCCAGCAGCTTGGGGGCAGCTAACTCCTACGAGCAGTACTTC
.	.	TRBV6-2/TRBV6-3	TRBJ2-7	CASSYSDRMSSYEQYF	TGTGCCAGCAGTTACTCCGACAGGATGAGCTCCTACGAGCAGTACTTC
.	TRBD2	TRBV6-1	TRBJ2-1	CASSPTFLAGGPSYNEQFF	TGTGCCAGCAGTCCGACGTTTTTAGCGGGGGGGCCTTCCTACAATGAGCAGTTCTTC
few	TRBD1	TRBV6-6	TRBJ1-6	CASSSSGQPLF	TGTGCCAGCAGTTCCTCGGGACAGCCTCTCTTT
.	.	TRBV5-1	TRBJ2-3	CASSLAQATDTQYF	TGCGCCAGCAGCTTGGCGCAGGCCACAGATACGCAGTATTTT
.	.	TRBV12-3/TRBV12-4	TRBJ1-5	CASRAWGDWQPQHF	TGTGCCAGCAGGGCATGGGGGGATTGGCAGCCCCAGCATTTT
.	TRBD2	TRBV7-7	TRBJ2-1	CASSRSLAGGPYNEQFF	TGTGCCAGCAGCCGAAGTCTTGCGGGAGGTCCTTACAATGAGCAGTTCTTC
few	TRBD1	TRBV5-6	TRBJ2-6	CANETGMNSGANVLTF	TGTGCCAACGAGACAGGGATGAACTCTGGGGCCAACGTCCTGACTTTC
few	TRBD1	TRBV7-2	TRBJ2-5	CASSRDRGYQETQYF	TGTGCCAGCAGCCGGGACAGGGGGTACCAAGAGACCCAGTACTTC
few	.	TRBV29-1	TRBJ1-1	CSVLGRVGGASEAFF	TGCAGCGTCTTGGGGCGCGTAGGGGGGGCATCTGAAGCTTTCTTT
many	.	TRBV24-1	TRBJ2-2	CATGGYGRLSNTGELFF	TGTGCCACCGGGGGGTATGGGCGACTATCGAACACCGGGGAGCTGTTTTTT
.	.	TRBV3-1	TRBJ1-1	CASSSGGGIMNTEAFF	TGTGCCAGCAGCTCTGGAGGGGGGATCATGAACACTGAAGCTTTCTTT
.	.	TRBV4-2	TRBJ1-2	CASSQDSAGTYYGYTF	TGTGCCAGCAGCCAAGATTCGGCAGGGACTTACTATGGCTACACCTTC
.	TRBD2	TRBV10-3	TRBJ2-3	CAISGSTGLAGADTQYF	TGTGCCATCAGTGGCTCCACGGGACTAGCGGGAGCAGATACGCAGTATTTT
.	.	TRBV6-5	TRBJ2-4	CASSYQALPSNIQYF	TGTGCCAGCAGTTACCAGGCCCTTCCGAGTAACATTCAGTACTTC
.	.	TRBV14	TRBJ1-1	CASSQGRAEKAFF	TGTGCCAGCAGCCAAGGACGGGCAGAGAAAGCTTTCTTT
.	TRBD2	TRBV5-1	TRBJ2-1	CASSWGSGTPYNEQFF	TGCGCCAGCAGCTGGGGTAGCGGGACACCCTACAATGAGCAGTTCTTC
.	.	TRBV7-8	TRBJ2-1	CASSFGAIFSYNEQFF	TGTGCCAGCAGCTTTGGAGCCATTTTCTCCTACAATGAGCAGTTCTTC
few	.	TRBV4-1	TRBJ1-2	CASSQENRVYGYTF	TGCGCCAGCAGCCAAGAAAACAGGGTTTACGGCTACACCTTC
few	TRBD2	TRBV27	TRBJ2-3	CASSPRLAARLSTDTQYF	TGTGCCAGCAGCCCCCGACTAGCGGCCCGCTTAAGCACAGATACGCAGTATTTT
few	TRBD2	TRBV5-1	TRBJ2-7	CASTLRSGRALEQYF	TGCGCCAGCACCCTTCGAAGCGGGAGGGCCCTCGAGCAGTACTTC
few	TRBD2	TRBV5-1	TRBJ2-2	CASSMGLAPTLNTGELFF	TGCGCCAGCAGCATGGGACTAGCTCCCACTCTAAACACCGGGGAGCTGTTTTTT
.	TRBD1	TRBV12-3/TRBV12-4	TRBJ2-5	CASREQGARFETQYF	TGTGCCAGCCGCGAACAGGGGGCGAGGTTCGAGACCCAGTACTTC
.	TRBD1	TRBV29-1	TRBJ2-5	CSVDGDSKETQYF	TGCAGCGTTGATGGGGACAGTAAAGAGACCCAGTACTTC
.	.	TRBV4-2	TRBJ1-4	CASSQEGPNEKLFF	TGTGCCAGCAGCCAAGAGGGTCCAAATGAAAAACTGTTTTTT
.	TRBD1	TRBV3-1	TRBJ1-1	CASSLILGRGRVAEAFF	TGTGCCAGCAGCCTGATATTGGGCAGGGGGCGGGTGGCTGAAGCTTTCTTT
many	TRBD1	TRBV12-3/TRBV12-4	TRBJ2-5	CASSSDRGGETQYF	TGTGCCAGCAGCTCGGACAGGGGGGGAGAGACCCAGTACTTC
few	.	TRBV5-1	TRBJ2-4	CASSLDHASQILAKNIQYF	TGCGCCAGCAGCTTGGACCACGCGTCACAGATTCTAGCCAAAAACATTCAGTACTTC
.	.	TRBV20-1	TRBJ2-3	CSARGRTGSQGTQYF	TGCAGTGCTAGAGGTCGCACCGGGTCGCAAGGGACGCAGTATTTT
few	TRBD2	TRBV12-3/TRBV12-4	TRBJ2-3	CASSLRGVPDTQYF	TGTGCCAGCAGTCTTCGGGGGGTCCCAGATACGCAGTATTTT
few	TRBD2	TRBV5-1	TRBJ2-3	CASSPGGASTDTQYF	TGCGCCAGCAGCCCGGGGGGGGCTAGCACAGATACGCAGTATTTT
.	TRBD1	TRBV12-3/TRBV12-4	TRBJ2-5	CASRSQGAGETQYF	TGTGCCAGCAGGTCACAGGGGGCGGGGGAGACCCAGTACTTC
.	TRBD1	TRBV9	TRBJ2-3	CASSVEPTGIRTDTQYF	TGTGCCAGCAGCGTAGAGCCGACAGGGATTCGCACAGATACGCAGTATTTT
.	.	TRBV5-6	TRBJ2-5	CASSVPGRGTSQYF	TGTGCCAGCAGCGTCCCGGGACGGGGGACGTCCCAGTACTTC
.	TRBD2	TRBV12-3/TRBV12-4	TRBJ2-5	CASSPVAGAETQYF	TGTGCCAGCAGTCCAGTAGCGGGAGCAGAGACCCAGTACTTC
few	.	TRBV7-9	TRBJ2-5	CASSQGGLETQYF	TGTGCCAGCAGCCAGGGGGGGCTGGAGACCCAGTACTTC
.	.	TRBV24-1	TRBJ2-1	CATSDLVHNEQFF	TGTGCCACCAGTGATTTGGTCCACAATGAGCAGTTCTTC
few	.	TRBV6-4	TRBJ2-5	CASSGIGWNIGETQYF	TGTGCCAGCAGTGGAATTGGGTGGAATATCGGAGAGACCCAGTACTTC
.	.	TRBV12-3/TRBV12-4	TRBJ2-7	CASSLRGNGSEQYF	TGTGCCAGCAGTTTAAGAGGAAATGGATCCGAGCAGTACTTC
few	.	TRBV2	TRBJ2-2	CASTRQEQTLTGELFF	TGTGCCAGCACGAGACAGGAGCAAACCTTGACCGGGGAGCTGTTTTTT
few	.	TRBV6-5	TRBJ2-7	CASSYSKGRNEQYF	TGTGCCAGCAGTTACTCGAAGGGCAGAAACGAGCAGTACTTC